There are a few counts of the clone carrying this T cell receptor (beta chain). The data originate from a study of T cell changes during pregnancy in multiple sclerosis. V lost 0 bases and J lost 6, with 14 bases in between. The germline CDR1 and CDR2 sequences are LNHNV and YYDKDF (reference sequence). The CDR3 spans 15 residues. This table comes from immunoSEQ multiplex PCR, and its TCRdb copy is limited to in-frame clones, with some not included. The sample has 20,000 to 25,000 clones; around four fifths are singletons. The V call is TRBV15, the J call TRBJ1-1, with a tentative D call TRBD1 (5 bases). Sequencing was performed on CD8+ T cells from peripheral blood mononuclear cells, taken in the first trimester of pregnancy. The receptor's source is a female donor in good health, enrolled as a control in a pregnancy study. CDR3 region: CATSRDQAGPSEAFF. The CDR3 nucleotides are TGTGCCACCAGCAGAGATCAAGCAGGGCCTTCTGAAGCTTTCTTT.